This entry describes one TCR beta chain. Its antigen is undetermined. CDR1 SGDLS and CDR2 YYNGEE come from the germline V gene. The CDR3 has 12 amino acids. The data are from a study of CXCR3-negative and CXCR3-positive naive CD8 T cells. TRB cDNA was prepared as libraries by UMI-labeled 5' RACE. TCRdb reprocessed the 5' RACE reads and keeps a single row for each CDR3 protein, giving no DNA. Listed are roughly 90,000 distinct CDR3 sequences; approximately 1.5% falls within the top ten. The study's findings and limits: Similar TRBV-TRBJ usage characterized naive CXCR3-negative and CXCR3-positive cells; memory cells differed. The study found comparably high diversity in both naive subsets and much lower diversity in memory CD8+ cells.

Naive CD8+ T cells showed CD45RO-CCR7+CD27+CD95-. This sequence originates from a human donor in good health. Some clones in this sample may be carry-over from other donors' samples. V and J are TRBV9 and TRBJ2-7. Sequencing was performed on naive CXCR3- CD8+ T cells from blood. Subset in this sample: CD45RO-CCR7+CD27+CD95- naive CD8+ T cells lacking CXCR3 (TNR3-). The CDR3 sequence is CASSRGSYEQYF.